A single sample gave rise to the 4 T cell receptor beta chains below, sequenced in a study of T cells in Graves' hyperthyroidism and ophthalmopathy. RNA transcripts yielded amplified TCR beta CDR3 regions. First-round RT-PCR with HTBI primers amplified the TCR CDR3 region. TCRdb re-analysed the multiplex PCR reads in MiXCR, keeping a single row per CDR3 protein. The data contain some 510,000 distinct CDR3 sequences, about 20% of them singletons. Sequenced material: blood. These TCRs come from a man aged 18-30 years with Graves' hyperthyroidism.

The chain joins TRBV6-5 to TRBJ1-1; the D is unclear. CDR1 MNHEY and CDR2 SVGAGI come from the germline V gene. There are 15 residues in the CDR3. Trimming pared 3 bases from V and 5 bases from J, leaving 16 bases between. The DNA of the CDR3 is TGTGCCAGCAGTTATATGGGATCGGTTCCTACTGAAGCTTTCTTT. Encoded protein: CASSYMGSVPTEAFF.

This clonotype occurred many times. V usage is TRBV6-1 and J usage is TRBJ1-2; 7 positions agree with TRBD1. The CDR3 spans 15 residues. With V trimmed by 0 bases and J by 4 bases, 5 bases remained unmatched. Germline loops: CDR1 MNHNS, CDR2 SASEGT. CDR3 coding DNA: TGTGCCAGCAGTGAAGCGGAACAGGGGTTCTATGGCTACACCTTC. Encoded protein: CASSEAEQGFYGYTF.

This clonotype has a count of ten or more. The chain has TRBV6-4 and TRBJ2-2; a possible D gene is TRBD1 (5 bases). CDR3 size: 16 residues. Germline CDR1 and CDR2: MRHNA and SNTAGT. V lost 0 bases and J lost 5, with 13 bases in between. This CDR3 is CASSDSSREGTGELFF. CDR3 bases: TGTGCCAGCAGTGACTCGAGCAGGGAAGGGACCGGGGAGCTGTTTTTT.

Of note for this clonotype: The conserved final phenylalanine or tryptophan is absent from the CDR3, which likely points to a read error. The limits of the CDR3 on the DNA are not certain, so only TCRdb's listed CDR3 is given. The chain has TRBV29-1 and TRBJ1-1. Ends included, the CDR3 has 12 residues. The germline gives CDR1 SQVTM, CDR2 ANQGSEA. CDR3 sequence: CSVRWNVAEACL.